This T cell receptor beta chain was sequenced for a study of Ad26.COV2.S vaccination and SARS-CoV-2 variants. Study at large: Administration of Ad26.COV2.S was intramuscular, either once or twice 56 days apart. Study conclusions and caveats: Non-spike TCR breadth showed similarity between vaccine and placebo recipients. Vaccinees showed greater spike-specific TCR breadth than placebo recipients.

The sample's treatment: roughly 18 received Ad26.COV2.S at low or high dose, single or two shots; roughly five received placebo; per-sample allocation not given. Sampling took place 63 days after the first vaccine or placebo injection. This table comes from immunoSEQ multiplex PCR, and its TCRdb copy is limited to in-frame clones, with some not included. The sample includes 350,000 to 450,000 clones, approximately 81% of them seen just once. V gave up 5 bases and J gave up 0 bases; unmatched junction bases: 10. This CDR3 is built from 18 residues. In germline, CDR1 is SGHDN, CDR2 FVKESK. On this clone itself: Its antigen is as yet unknown.

The sample in question was peripheral blood, obtained in a trial of Ad26.COV2.S vaccine versus placebo. The V call is TRBV14, the J call TRBJ1-6; 7 bases agree with TRBD1. The clonotype comes from a person between 18 and 60 years old who received the Ad26.COV2.S COVID-19 vaccine or a placebo. CDR3 loop: CASSNGTVPYSYNSPLHF. The CDR3 nucleotides read TGTGCCAGCAGCAACGGGACAGTCCCATACTCCTATAATTCACCCCTCCACTTT.